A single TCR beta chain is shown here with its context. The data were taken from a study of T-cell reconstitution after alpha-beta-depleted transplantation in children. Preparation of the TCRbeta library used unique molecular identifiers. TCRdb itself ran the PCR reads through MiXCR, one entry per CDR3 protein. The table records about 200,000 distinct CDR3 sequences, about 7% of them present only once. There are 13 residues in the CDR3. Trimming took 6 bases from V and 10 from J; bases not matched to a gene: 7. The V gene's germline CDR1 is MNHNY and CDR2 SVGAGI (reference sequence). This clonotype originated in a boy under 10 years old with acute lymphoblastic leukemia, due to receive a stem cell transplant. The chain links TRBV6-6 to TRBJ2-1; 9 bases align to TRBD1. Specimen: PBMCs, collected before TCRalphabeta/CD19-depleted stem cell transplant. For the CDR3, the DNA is TGTGCCAGCAGCGGGACAGGGCTTGGGGAGCAGTTCTTC. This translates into CASSGTGLGEQFF.